The source of this T cell receptor (beta chain) is a study of a mutant IDH1 vaccine in newly diagnosed glioma. On this clone: No antigen is known for it.

Noted time point: week 35, safety follow-up. Topical imiquimod was applied with each vaccine dose, which held 300 ug of mutant IDH1 20-mer peptide. Germline V gives CDR1 SNHLY, CDR2 FYNNEI. The CDR3 covers 13 residues. After removal of 11 bases from V and 6 bases from J, the junction contained 4 bases not matched to a gene. The data were produced by immunoSEQ multiplex PCR, yet TCRdb's version contains in-frame clones alone and is incomplete. The repertoire consists of more than 35,000 clones, with 81% occurring once and the leading ten covering more than 4.5%. The receptor's source is a woman aged 40 to 50 with glioma. Some clones in this sample may be carry-over from other donors' samples. The material was PBMCs, obtained from a glioma patient whose treatment included an IDH1 peptide vaccine. The gene calls are TRBV2 and TRBJ2-3, with 14 bases identical to TRBD2. The CDR3 here is CAGTSGRGDTQYF. The CDR3 DNA sequence: TGTGCCGGGACTAGCGGGAGAGGGGATACGCAGTATTTT.